The 23 T cell receptor beta chains in this list originate from one sample, sequenced in a study of shared clonotypes between healthy human individuals. Only in-frame clones appear in the TCRdb table, and some are missing; sequencing was by immunoSEQ multiplex PCR. The table has about 380,000 clones, about 96% seen once; the top ten hold about 0.34%. The specimen was memory CD8+ T cells sorted from blood. The sample's subset: CD45RO+ cells pooled with CCR7-negative TemRA cells. Source of these receptors: a man aged 30 to 45 in good health.

To note about this clone: The same CDR3 also results from other DNA sequences found in this sample. The rearrangement joins TRBV20-1 to TRBJ2-7; D remains ambiguous. CDR3 length equals 11 residues. Germline CDR1 and CDR2: DFQATT and SNEGSKA (reference sequence). Trimming took off 2 bases at V and 3 bases at J, with 5 bases between the two ends. The CDR3 loop reads CSARLGYEQYF. The DNA for the CDR3 is TGCAGTGCTAGACTCGGCTACGAGCAGTACTTC.

This chain links TRBV5-6 with TRBJ2-1; D might be TRBD1 (6 bases). The germline V gene has CDR1 SGHDT and CDR2 YYEEEE. The CDR3 is 15 amino acids. V lost 2 bases to trimming and J lost 3 bases, with 12 bases between them. The CDR3 sequence is CASSLPDRFYNEQFF. Written as DNA, the CDR3 is TGTGCCAGCAGCTTACCCGACAGGTTCTACAATGAGCAGTTCTTC.

J is TRBJ1-6 and V is TRBV5-1; 7 nucleotides align to TRBD1. The CDR3 contains 17 residues. The V segment lost 0 bases and the J segment 4 bases; nucleotides outside the gene matches: 7. Germline-derived CDR1 and CDR2 are SGHRS and YFSETQ. The CDR3 DNA follows: TGCGCCAGCAGCTTGGTGGCCCCGGGACAGTATAATTCACCCCTCCACTTT. Protein: CASSLVAPGQYNSPLHF.

The V call is TRBV27, the J call TRBJ2-7, with 10 bases aligning to TRBD2. This CDR3 has 14 residues. The germline gives CDR1 MNHEY, CDR2 SMNVEV (reference sequence). With 0 bases clipped from V and 4 bases from J, the junction kept 0 bases outside the gene matches. The CDR3 coding sequence is TGTGCCAGCAGTTTATCTAGCGGGAGGTACGAGCAGTACTTC. This sequence encodes CASSLSSGRYEQYF.

This sequence joins TRBV7-9 and TRBJ2-7; D perhaps matches TRBD2 (5 bases). V lost 5 bases and J 7 bases, leaving 12 bases between the germline ends. Germline lookup yields CDR1 SEHNR and CDR2 FQNEAQ (reference sequence). This CDR3 contains 12 residues. Here the CDR3 reads CASSPGFWEQYF. CDR3 DNA sequence: TGTGCCAGCAGCCCGGGATTTTGGGAGCAGTACTTC.

V is TRBV30 and J is TRBJ2-7; tentative D call: TRBD1 (6 bases). The CDR3 is 15 residues long. Trimming took off 0 bases at V and 0 bases at J, with 12 bases between the two ends. From germline, CDR1 is GTSNPN and CDR2 SVGIG (reference sequence). CDR3: CAWSVQGAPSYEQYF. CDR3 DNA: TGTGCCTGGAGTGTACAGGGAGCCCCCTCCTACGAGCAGTACTTC.

V and J are TRBV11-2 and TRBJ2-7; D is possibly TRBD1 (5 bases). Germline assignment: CDR1 SGHAT and CDR2 FQNNGV. CDR3 length: 14 amino acids. The V end lost 5 bases, the J end lost 3 bases, and 14 bases lay between the germline ends. CDR3 amino acids: CASSPGRGGYEQYF. The CDR3, as DNA: TGTGCCAGCAGCCCAGGAAGGGGTGGCTACGAGCAGTACTTC.

V and J are TRBV6-6 and TRBJ1-1; D remains ambiguous. With 2 bases removed from V and 0 bases from J, the gap between germline ends came to 13 bases. The CDR3 sequence is 16 residues long. Germline V CDR1 and CDR2: MNHNY, SVGAGI (reference sequence). CDR3 protein: CASSYQLPYMNTEAFF. For the CDR3, the DNA is TGTGCCAGCAGTTACCAACTCCCCTACATGAACACTGAAGCTTTCTTT.

The gene calls are TRBV19 and TRBJ2-7, with 8 bases that match TRBD1. The CDR3 sequence is 16 residues long. CDR1 is LNHDA, CDR2 SQIVND, per germline (reference sequence). The V gene end was trimmed by 0 bases and the J gene end by 1 base; junction bases not matched to a gene: 5. The CDR3 loop is CASSIDPRQGSYEQYF. The CDR3 region has the DNA TGTGCCAGTAGTATAGATCCCCGACAGGGGTCCTACGAGCAGTACTTC.

The V and J genes are TRBV14 and TRBJ2-1; 9 bases agree with TRBD1. The trim removed 1 base at V and 5 bases at J, leaving 3 bases unmatched. This CDR3 has 15 amino acids. Germline V gene lookup returns CDR1 SGHDN and CDR2 FVKESK. CDR3 protein: CASSQVGQGNNEQFF. In nucleotides, the CDR3 is TGTGCCAGCAGCCAAGTTGGACAGGGGAACAATGAGCAGTTCTTC.

V is TRBV19 and J is TRBJ2-5; D may be TRBD1 or TRBD2 (5 bases each). The V gene's germline CDR1 is LNHDA and CDR2 SQIVND (reference sequence). V was trimmed by 4 bases and J by 5 bases, leaving 17 bases between them. The CDR3 has 15 amino acids. The CDR3 reads CASSTTRGRKETQYF. As DNA, the CDR3 is TGTGCCAGTAGTACTACGAGGGGCAGAAAGGAGACCCAGTACTTC.

This sequence joins TRBV10-1 and TRBJ2-3; 8 bases are shared with TRBD1. After removal of 8 bases from V and 7 bases from J, the junction contained 5 bases not matched to a gene. This CDR3 contains 12 residues. CDR1 and CDR2 (germline): WNHNN, SYGVQD (reference sequence). The CDR3 loop reads CASGQGWNTQYF. CDR3 DNA sequence: TGCGCCAGCGGACAGGGTTGGAATACGCAGTATTTT.

In this sample, this clone turned up once. The chain links TRBV28 to TRBJ2-1; 9 nucleotides agree with TRBD1. CDR3 length: 14 amino acids. Germline V CDR1 and CDR2: MDHEN, SYDVKM. Trimming at V came to 8 bases and at J to 6 bases, leaving 8 bases not matched to a gene. The CDR3 sequence is CASLADRGPNEQFF. DNA for the CDR3: TGTGCCAGCCTCGCGGACAGGGGACCCAATGAGCAGTTCTTC.

This clone was seen only a few times. The V and J genes are TRBV27 and TRBJ2-7; 8 nucleotides match TRBD1. V lost 6 bases and J lost 2; bases outside the gene matches: 9. This CDR3 spans 15 amino acids. The germline gives CDR1 MNHEY, CDR2 SMNVEV (reference sequence). CDR3 coding DNA: TGTGCCAGCAGATCAGGGGGCTTTAGACCCTACGAGCAGTACTTC. Translating it yields CASRSGGFRPYEQYF.

This sequence joins TRBV27 and TRBJ2-1; D is unresolved. V shed 1 base and J shed 7 bases, with 17 bases lying between them. CDR1 and CDR2 (germline): MNHEY, SMNVEV (reference sequence). The CDR3 spans 16 residues. The CDR3 nucleotides read TGTGCCAGCAGTTTATTGTTCGGGCCCAAGCCGAATGAGCAGTTCTTC. It codes for CASSLLFGPKPNEQFF.

About this clone: Other DNA sequences of this sample code for an identical CDR3. J is TRBJ2-7 and V is TRBV30, with TRBD2 matching over 11 bases. This CDR3 has 14 amino acids. J lost 4 bases, V lost 0 bases, and 2 bases had no gene match. Per germline, CDR1 GTSNPN and CDR2 SVGIG (reference sequence). The CDR3, as DNA: TGTGCCTGGAGTGTGGGACTAGCGGCTTACGAGCAGTACTTC. It yields the protein CAWSVGLAAYEQYF.

The rearrangement links TRBV28 to TRBJ2-1; 12 nucleotides line up with TRBD2. Germline V lookup: CDR1 MDHEN, CDR2 SYDVKM. Trimming cost V 3 bases and J 8 bases; bases outside gene matches: 11. This CDR3 region has 17 residues. The CDR3 DNA is TGTGCCAGCAGTTTCCTAGCGGGAGGGTCCCCGTTCGATGAGCAGTTCTTC. Translated, it gives CASSFLAGGSPFDEQFF. Full variable domain (outside the CDR3, taken from reference TRBV28 and TRBJ2-1): DVKVTQSSRYLVKRTGEKVFLECVQDMDHENMFWYRQDPGLGLRLIYFSYDVKMKEKGDIPEGYSVSREKKERFSLILESASTNQTSMYLCASSFLAGGSPFDEQFFGPGTRLTVL.

The rearrangement uses TRBV10-3 and TRBJ1-5; D gene unclear. The germline V gene encodes CDR1 ENHRY and CDR2 SYGVKD. The CDR3 totals 13 residues. V dropped 10 bases and J dropped 2 bases, with 12 bases sitting between them. The CDR3 nucleotides read TGTGCCAGCGGATGGAGGGGCAATCAGCCCCAGCATTTT. It yields the protein CASGWRGNQPQHF.

The J gene is TRBJ1-5, the V gene TRBV30; TRBD1 might be the D (5 bases). This CDR3 has 13 residues. Germline V gene data show CDR1 as GTSNPN and CDR2 as SVGIG (reference sequence). The germline V and J ends were trimmed by 4 bases and 1 base, with 8 bases remaining between them. CDR3 residues: CAWTGASNQPQHF. The CDR3 DNA is TGTGCCTGGACCGGGGCAAGCAATCAGCCCCAGCATTTT.

This clone was found a few times. The chain has TRBV15 and TRBJ2-7, with D possibly matching TRBD1 (6 bases). V shed 0 bases and J shed 2 bases, with 8 bases lying between them. The CDR3 is made up of 14 amino acids. Germline V lookup: CDR1 LNHNV, CDR2 YYDKDF (reference sequence). The CDR3 DNA follows: TGTGCCACCAGCAGAGAACAGGGAACCTACGAGCAGTACTTC. It encodes CATSREQGTYEQYF.

V and J are TRBV7-9 and TRBJ2-7; maybe TRBD1 (5 bases). V dropped 3 bases and J dropped 0 bases, with 12 bases sitting between them. The germline V gene encodes CDR1 SEHNR and CDR2 FQNEAQ (reference sequence). The CDR3 covers 15 residues. CDR3 amino acids: CASSFGHSNSYEQYF. The CDR3 nucleotides are TGTGCCAGCAGCTTTGGACATTCCAACTCCTACGAGCAGTACTTC.

The chain joins TRBV6-6 to TRBJ2-4; D unclear. Germline V gives CDR1 MNHNY, CDR2 SVGAGI (reference sequence). This CDR3 has 16 residues. V was clipped by 2 bases and J by 5 bases, with 16 bases between them. In DNA, the CDR3 is TGTGCCAGCAGTTACGAAATTGTACAGCTCCAAAACATTCAGTACTTC. This translates into CASSYEIVQLQNIQYF.

V usage is TRBV6-1 and J usage is TRBJ2-7; 9 nucleotides match TRBD1. After removal of 0 bases from V and 2 bases from J, the junction contained 2 bases not matched to a gene. Looked up from germline, CDR1 is MNHNS and CDR2 is SASEGT. This CDR3 comprises 15 residues. DNA for the CDR3: TGTGCCAGCAGTGAAGCCGGGACAGGGACCTACGAGCAGTACTTC. Its protein product is CASSEAGTGTYEQYF.